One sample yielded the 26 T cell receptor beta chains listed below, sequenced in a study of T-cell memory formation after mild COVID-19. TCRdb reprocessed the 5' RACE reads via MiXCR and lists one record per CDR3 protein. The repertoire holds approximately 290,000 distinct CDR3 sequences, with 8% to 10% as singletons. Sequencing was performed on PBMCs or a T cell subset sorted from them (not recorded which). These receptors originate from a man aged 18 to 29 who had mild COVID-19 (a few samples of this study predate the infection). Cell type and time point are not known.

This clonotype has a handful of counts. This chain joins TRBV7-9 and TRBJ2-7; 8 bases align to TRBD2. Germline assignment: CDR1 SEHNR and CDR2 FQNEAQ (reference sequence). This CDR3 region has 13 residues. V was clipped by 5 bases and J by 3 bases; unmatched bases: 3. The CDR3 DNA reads TGTGCCAGCAGCAGCGGGAGAATCTACGAGCAGTACTTC. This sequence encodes CASSSGRIYEQYF.

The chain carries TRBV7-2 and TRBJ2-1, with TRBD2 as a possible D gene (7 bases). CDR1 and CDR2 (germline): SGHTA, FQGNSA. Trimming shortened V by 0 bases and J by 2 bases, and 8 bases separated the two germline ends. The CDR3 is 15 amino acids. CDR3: CASSLARGPYNEQFF. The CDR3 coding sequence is TGTGCCAGCAGCTTAGCGCGGGGGCCCTACAATGAGCAGTTCTTC.

This chain's CDR3 is CASSEIGLGEAFF. As DNA, the CDR3 is TGTGCCAGCAGTGAAATCGGGCTGGGTGAAGCTTTCTTT. The chain combines TRBV6-1 with TRBJ1-1, with D unresolved. Germline CDR1 MNHNS, CDR2 SASEGT. The CDR3 is made up of 13 amino acids. V dropped 2 bases and J dropped 7 bases, with 11 bases sitting between them.

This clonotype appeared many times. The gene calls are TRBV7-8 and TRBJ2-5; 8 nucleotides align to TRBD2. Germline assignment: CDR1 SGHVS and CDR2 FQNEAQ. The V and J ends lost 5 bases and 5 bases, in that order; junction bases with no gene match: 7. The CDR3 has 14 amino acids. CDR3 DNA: TGTGCCAGCAGCCCCCGCAGCGGGGGTGAGACCCAGTACTTC. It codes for CASSPRSGGETQYF.

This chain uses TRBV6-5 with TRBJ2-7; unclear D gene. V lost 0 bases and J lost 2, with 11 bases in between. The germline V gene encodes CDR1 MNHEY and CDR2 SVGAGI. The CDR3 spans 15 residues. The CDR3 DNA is TGTGCCAGCAGTTACTCGCCTCTACGACCCTACGAGCAGTACTTC. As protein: CASSYSPLRPYEQYF.

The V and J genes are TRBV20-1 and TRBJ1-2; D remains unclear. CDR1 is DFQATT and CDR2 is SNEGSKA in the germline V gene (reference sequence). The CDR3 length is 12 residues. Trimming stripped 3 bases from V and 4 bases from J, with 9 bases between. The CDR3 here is CSARWLLYGYTF. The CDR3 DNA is TGCAGTGCTAGGTGGCTCCTCTATGGCTACACCTTC.

CDR3 DNA sequence: TGCGCCAGCAGCTTGGAAATATTCAAAGAGACCCAGTACTTC. Protein product: CASSLEIFKETQYF. The chain employs TRBV5-1 and TRBJ2-5; D gene ambiguous. The V and J ends lost 0 bases and 3 bases respectively, with 9 bases between them. There are 14 residues in the CDR3. The germline V gene has CDR1 SGHRS and CDR2 YFSETQ.

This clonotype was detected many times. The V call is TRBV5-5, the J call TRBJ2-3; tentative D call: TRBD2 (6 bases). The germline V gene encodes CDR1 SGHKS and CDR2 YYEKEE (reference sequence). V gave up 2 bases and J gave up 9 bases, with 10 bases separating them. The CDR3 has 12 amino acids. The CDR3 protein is CASSLTGSTQYF. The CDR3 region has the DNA TGTGCCAGCAGCTTAACCGGGAGCACGCAGTATTTT. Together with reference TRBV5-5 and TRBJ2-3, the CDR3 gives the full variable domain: DAGVTQSPTHLIKTRGQQVTLRCSPISGHKSVSWYQQVLGQGPQFIFQYYEKEERGRGNFPDRFSARQFPNYSSELNVNALLLGDSALYLCASSLTGSTQYFGPGTRLTVL.

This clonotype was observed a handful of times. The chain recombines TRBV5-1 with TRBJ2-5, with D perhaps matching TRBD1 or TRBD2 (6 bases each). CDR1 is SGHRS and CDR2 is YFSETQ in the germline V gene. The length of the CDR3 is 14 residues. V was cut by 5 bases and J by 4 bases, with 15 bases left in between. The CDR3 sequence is CASRSGAGGETQYF. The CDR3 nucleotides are TGCGCCAGCAGATCGGGGGCTGGCGGAGAGACCCAGTACTTC.

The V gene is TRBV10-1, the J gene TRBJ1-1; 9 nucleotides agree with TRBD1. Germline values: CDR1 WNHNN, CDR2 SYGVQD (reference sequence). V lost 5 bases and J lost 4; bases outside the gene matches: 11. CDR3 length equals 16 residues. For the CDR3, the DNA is TGCGCCAGCAGTACCGGGACAGGGATCCGGGGCACTGAAGCTTTCTTT. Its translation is CASSTGTGIRGTEAFF.

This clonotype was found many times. CDR3 in amino acids: CASSSAGYYGYTF. The CDR3, as DNA: TGTGCCAGCAGCTCCGCAGGCTACTATGGCTACACCTTC. This rearrangement joins TRBV7-9 to TRBJ1-2; D call uncertain. Trimming took off 4 bases at V and 3 bases at J, with 9 bases between the two ends. The CDR3 runs 13 residues. Germline loops: CDR1 SEHNR, CDR2 FQNEAQ (reference sequence).

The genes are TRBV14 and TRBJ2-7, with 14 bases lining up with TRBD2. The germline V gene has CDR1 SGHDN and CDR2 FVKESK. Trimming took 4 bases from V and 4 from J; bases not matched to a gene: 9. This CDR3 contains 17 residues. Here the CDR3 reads CASSRRTSGGSSYEQYF. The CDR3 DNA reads TGTGCCAGCAGCCGGAGGACTAGCGGGGGGTCCTCATACGAGCAGTACTTC.

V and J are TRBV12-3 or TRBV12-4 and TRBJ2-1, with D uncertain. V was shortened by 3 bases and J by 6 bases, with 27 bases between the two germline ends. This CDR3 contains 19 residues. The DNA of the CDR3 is TGTGCCAGCAGTTTTGGTTCTCTCGGCAGGCTCCAACTAACCAATGAGCAGTTCTTC. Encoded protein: CASSFGSLGRLQLTNEQFF.

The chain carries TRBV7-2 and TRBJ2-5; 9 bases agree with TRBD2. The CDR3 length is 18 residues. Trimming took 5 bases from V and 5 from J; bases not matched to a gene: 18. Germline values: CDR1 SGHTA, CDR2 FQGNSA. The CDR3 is CASSPPGLAGVPGETQYF. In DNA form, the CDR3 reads TGTGCCAGCAGCCCCCCGGGTTTAGCGGGGGTCCCTGGGGAGACCCAGTACTTC.

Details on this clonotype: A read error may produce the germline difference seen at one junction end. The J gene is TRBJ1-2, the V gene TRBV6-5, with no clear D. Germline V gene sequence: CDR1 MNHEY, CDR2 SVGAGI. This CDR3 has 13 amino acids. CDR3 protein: CDSSLDRNYGYTF. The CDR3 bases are TGTGACAGCAGTCTAGACCGAAACTATGGCTACACCTTC.

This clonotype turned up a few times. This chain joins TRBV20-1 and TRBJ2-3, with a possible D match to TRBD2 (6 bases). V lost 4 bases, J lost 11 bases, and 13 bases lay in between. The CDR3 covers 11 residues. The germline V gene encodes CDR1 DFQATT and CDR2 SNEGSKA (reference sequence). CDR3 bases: TGCAGTGCTACGCTAGCGCAGGGGCAGTATTTT. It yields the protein CSATLAQGQYF.

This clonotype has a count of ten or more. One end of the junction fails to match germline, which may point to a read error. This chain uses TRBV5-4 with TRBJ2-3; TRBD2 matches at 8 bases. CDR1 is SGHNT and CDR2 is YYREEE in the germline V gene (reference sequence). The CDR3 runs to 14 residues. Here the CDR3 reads CASSLTGGADTQYF. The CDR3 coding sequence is TGCGCCAGCAGCTTAACGGGAGGGGCAGATACGCAGTATTTT.

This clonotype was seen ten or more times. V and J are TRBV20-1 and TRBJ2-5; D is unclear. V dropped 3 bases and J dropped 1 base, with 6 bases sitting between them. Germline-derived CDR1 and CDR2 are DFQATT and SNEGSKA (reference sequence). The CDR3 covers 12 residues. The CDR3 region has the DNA TGCAGTGCTAGCCCCCTCCAAGAGACCCAGTACTTC. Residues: CSASPLQETQYF.

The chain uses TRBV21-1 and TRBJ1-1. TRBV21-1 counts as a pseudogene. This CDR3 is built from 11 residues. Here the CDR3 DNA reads TGTGCCAGCAATAGGGAGGGGCCAGCTTTCTTT. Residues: CASNREGPAFF.

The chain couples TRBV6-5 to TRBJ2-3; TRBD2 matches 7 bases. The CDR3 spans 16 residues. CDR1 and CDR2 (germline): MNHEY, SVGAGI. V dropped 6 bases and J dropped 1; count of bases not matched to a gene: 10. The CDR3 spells CASSQMASGRTDTQYF. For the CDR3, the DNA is TGTGCCAGCAGCCAAATGGCTAGCGGCCGCACAGATACGCAGTATTTT.

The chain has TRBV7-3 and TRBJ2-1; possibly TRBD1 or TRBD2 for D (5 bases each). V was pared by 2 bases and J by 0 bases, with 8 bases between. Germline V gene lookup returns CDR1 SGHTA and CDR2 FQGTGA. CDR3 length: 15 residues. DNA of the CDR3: TGTGCCAGCAGCTTAGGGGGTCTCTCCTACAATGAGCAGTTCTTC. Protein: CASSLGGLSYNEQFF.

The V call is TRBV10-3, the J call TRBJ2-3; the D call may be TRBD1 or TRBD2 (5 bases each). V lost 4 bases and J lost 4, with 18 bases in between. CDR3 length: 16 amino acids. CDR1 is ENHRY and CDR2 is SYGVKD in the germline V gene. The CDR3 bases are TGTGCCATCAGTGGGGACCCCCAGGGATGGGCAGATACGCAGTATTTT. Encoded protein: CAISGDPQGWADTQYF.

For the CDR3, the DNA is TGTGCCAGCAGCCAAGATTCGGTGGTCATGGACAATGAGCAGTTCTTC. This translates into CASSQDSVVMDNEQFF. V gene TRBV14 combines with J gene TRBJ2-1, with D hard to call. Germline CDR1 reads SGHDN; CDR2 reads FVKESK. Trimming shortened V by 0 bases and J by 5 bases, and 14 bases separated the two germline ends. This CDR3 has 16 amino acids.

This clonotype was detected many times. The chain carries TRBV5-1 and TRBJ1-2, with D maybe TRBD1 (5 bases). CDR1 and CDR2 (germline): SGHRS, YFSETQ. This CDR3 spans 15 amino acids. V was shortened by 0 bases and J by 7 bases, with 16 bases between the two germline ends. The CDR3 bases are TGCGCCAGCAGCTTGGTCGGGGACGGGGTTGGTGGCTACACCTTC. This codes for CASSLVGDGVGGYTF.

The CDR3 is CASSFARSAFWTLHF. The DNA of the CDR3 is TGTGCCAGCAGCTTCGCCAGGTCCGCTTTTTGGACCCTCCACTTT. The genes are TRBV11-2 and TRBJ1-6; the D is unclear. Trimming took 3 bases from V and 14 from J, leaving 20 bases between them. The CDR3 length is 15 residues. The germline CDR1 and CDR2 sequences are SGHAT and FQNNGV.

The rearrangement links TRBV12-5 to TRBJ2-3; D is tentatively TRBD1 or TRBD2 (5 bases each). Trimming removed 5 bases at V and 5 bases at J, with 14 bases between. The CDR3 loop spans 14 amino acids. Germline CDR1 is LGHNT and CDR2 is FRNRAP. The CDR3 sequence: CASGPGRSLDTQYF. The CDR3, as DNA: TGTGCTAGTGGTCCGGGACGGAGCCTAGATACGCAGTATTTT. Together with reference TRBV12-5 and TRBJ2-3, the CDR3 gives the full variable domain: DARVTQTPRHKVTEMGQEVTMRCQPILGHNTVFWYRQTMMQGLELLAYFRNRAPLDDSGMPKDRFSAEMPDATLATLKIQPSEPRDSAVYFCASGPGRSLDTQYFGPGTRLTVL.